Each of the 2 T cell receptor beta chains below was sequenced from the same sample in a study of T-cell reconstitution after alpha-beta-depleted transplantation in children. The TCRbeta library was prepared with unique molecular identifiers. TCRdb re-called the PCR reads with MiXCR, one entry per CDR3 protein. The sample lists around 360,000 distinct CDR3 sequences, under 13% seen once, with under 3% in the top ten. The sequences come from PBMCs from the stem cell graft donor, collected from the stem cell graft. All receptors derive from a human donor who donated a stem cell graft to a child with acute lymphoblastic leukemia.

This clonotype was seen ten or more times. The J gene is TRBJ2-7, the V gene TRBV20-1, with D possibly TRBD2 on 5 matching bases. This CDR3 spans 16 amino acids. The germline gives CDR1 DFQATT, CDR2 SNEGSKA (reference sequence). The V end lost 5 bases, the J end lost 2 bases, and 22 bases lay between the germline ends. The CDR3 nucleotides read TGCAGTGCTGATACTAGTCGGCATGGACTTGCCTACGAGCAGTACTTC. This codes for CSADTSRHGLAYEQYF.

CDR3 residues: CASSLNRGSSTEAFF. CDR3 sequence (DNA): TGTGCCAGCAGCTTAAACAGGGGAAGTAGCACTGAAGCTTTCTTT. This sequence joins TRBV7-9 and TRBJ1-1; 7 bases line up with TRBD1. Per the germline V gene, CDR1 is SEHNR and CDR2 is FQNEAQ (reference sequence). J gave up 4 bases and V 2 bases, and 7 bases lay outside the gene matches. The CDR3 spans 15 residues.